This T cell receptor beta chain was documented in a study of regulatory T cells in long-lasting Graves disease. Study-wide findings and caveats: Under persistent disease, TRBV28, TRBJ1-2 and TRBJ2-5 were used preferentially.

Relying on iRepertoire HTBI primers and Arm-PCR of CDR3 regions, the team built TCR beta libraries. In TCRdb, the multiplex PCR reads were re-called with MiXCR into one record per CDR3 protein. The sample holds some 500,000 distinct CDR3 sequences, approximately 15% seen once. This clonotype was found many times. Its antigen is unknown. The CDR3 is made up of 14 amino acids. Germline CDR1 is LGHDT and CDR2 is YNNKEL (reference sequence). The J segment lost 9 bases and the V segment lost 4 bases, leaving 4 bases of the junction unmatched. Indicated time point: newly diagnosed GD, antithyroid drugs for less than 3 months. The TCR library used RNA extracted from PBMCs. From an endocrinology department in Xi'an, China, came the patients. This sample also belongs to another study, concerning T cells in Graves' hyperthyroidism and ophthalmopathy. That work contributes: Clonotypes that were expanded in thyroid above 0.001 mostly appeared in blood too.

V and J are TRBV3-1 and TRBJ2-1; TRBD1 aligns across 12 bases. The input for sequencing was peripheral blood mononuclear cells (PBMCs), taken at new diagnosis, from a patient treated with antithyroid drugs. This TCR derives from a man younger than 40 with Graves disease. The CDR3 region has the DNA TGTGCCAGCAGCCGCGGGACAGGGGGCTCTGAGCAGTTCTTC. Translated, it gives CASSRGTGGSEQFF.